The rows below give T cell receptor beta chains drawn from one sample of a study of T cells in localized non-small cell lung cancer. Profiled with immunoSEQ multiplex PCR; TCRdb holds only in-frame clones, not every one. The repertoire holds 580 or so clones, around 20% seen once, with over 40% in the top ten. Sample: lung tumor tissue, taken before any cancer treatment. These receptors originate from a male donor aged 60 or over with stage I squamous cell lung carcinoma. The CDR3 runs from the conserved cysteine through the conserved F or W. A D gene is named only where the DNA matches it firmly. A clone size is listed for some rows: how often the clone was seen (once, few, many), or a class if it is expanded.

D gene: TRBD2
clone size: medium-sized
J gene: TRBJ2-1
V gene: TRBV6-8
CDR3 DNA: TGTGCCAGCAGTTACCGGCTAGCGGCCTTCAATGAGCAGTTCTTC
CDR3 protein: CASSYRLAAFNEQFF

D gene: NA
clone size: few
J gene: TRBJ1-1
V gene: TRBV6-8
CDR3 DNA: TGTGCCAGCGCCTTCTTACAGGGTCGAACTGAAGCTTTCTTT
CDR3 protein: CASAFLQGRTEAFF

D gene: NA
clone size: few
J gene: TRBJ2-1
V gene: TRBV11-3
CDR3 DNA: TGTGCCAGCCAAGGGGGAGTTTCGCGGGGCAACAATGAGCAGTTCTTC
CDR3 protein: CASQGGVSRGNNEQFF

D gene: NA
clone size: NA
J gene: TRBJ2-3
V gene: TRBV19
CDR3 DNA: TGTGCCAGTATGAGAAATCGCGGGAACACAGATACGCAGTATTTT
CDR3 protein: CASMRNRGNTDTQYF

D gene: NA
clone size: NA
J gene: TRBJ1-1
V gene: TRBV30
CDR3 DNA: TGTGCCTCGTTAATGGAGTCAGGGACCACTGAAGCTTTCTTT
CDR3 protein: CASLMESGTTEAFF

D gene: NA
clone size: few
J gene: TRBJ2-2
V gene: TRBV6-8
CDR3 DNA: TGTGCCAGCAGTTACTCGGGGGGGGAGCTGTTTTTT
CDR3 protein: CASSYSGGELFF

D gene: TRBD1
clone size: medium-sized
J gene: TRBJ1-2
V gene: TRBV11-3
CDR3 DNA: TGTGCCAGCAGCCTCAGGGGGCGCAACTATGGCTACACCTTC
CDR3 protein: CASSLRGRNYGYTF

D gene: NA
clone size: hyperexpanded
J gene: TRBJ2-1
V gene: TRBV29-1
CDR3 DNA: TGCAGCGTTGAAGATCTTCCTGGGGAGGTAAATGAGCAGTTCTTC
CDR3 protein: CSVEDLPGEVNEQFF

D gene: TRBD2
clone size: large
J gene: TRBJ2-1
V gene: TRBV19
CDR3 DNA: TGTGCCAGTAGTATTTGGAGCGGGAGGGCCAGTGAGCAGTTCTTC
CDR3 protein: CASSIWSGRASEQFF

D gene: NA
clone size: NA
J gene: TRBJ2-2
V gene: TRBV5-1
CDR3 DNA: TGCGCCAGCAGCCGGAGGGATATCGGGGATGTCACCGGGGAGCTGTTTTTT
CDR3 protein: CASSRRDIGDVTGELFF

D gene: NA
clone size: NA
J gene: TRBJ2-5
V gene: TRBV28
CDR3 DNA: TGTGCCAGCAGTGGAGGCGACGGGACGCCCTTTACAGAAGAGACCCAGTACTTC
CDR3 protein: CASSGGDGTPFTEETQYF

D gene: TRBD1
clone size: medium-sized
J gene: TRBJ1-2
V gene: TRBV11-3
CDR3 DNA: TGTGCCAGCAGCCACATGCCTGGACAGGGCAACTATGGCTACACCTTC
CDR3 protein: CASSHMPGQGNYGYTF

D gene: NA
clone size: NA
J gene: TRBJ1-4
V gene: TRBV19
CDR3 DNA: TGTGCCAGTACCGCCCCCGACCCTGGGTCTAATGAAAAACTGTTTTTT
CDR3 protein: CASTAPDPGSNEKLFF

D gene: TRBD1
clone size: NA
J gene: TRBJ2-1
V gene: TRBV6-8
CDR3 DNA: TGTGCCAGCACCGACAGGGTTAACTCCTACAATGAGCAGTTCTTC
CDR3 protein: CASTDRVNSYNEQFF

D gene: NA
clone size: few
J gene: TRBJ2-1
V gene: TRBV5-1
CDR3 DNA: TGCGCCAGCAGCTTGGAGGTCGGAATCTACAATGAGCAGTTCTTC
CDR3 protein: CASSLEVGIYNEQFF

D gene: TRBD2
clone size: medium-sized
J gene: TRBJ2-5
V gene: TRBV11-3
CDR3 DNA: TGTGCCAGCAGCTTAGATTCTAGCGGGAGCCCCCAGACCCAGTACTTC
CDR3 protein: CASSLDSSGSPQTQYF

D gene: NA
clone size: medium-sized
J gene: TRBJ2-1
V gene: TRBV6-8
CDR3 DNA: TGTGCCAGCAGTTACTCCTTGGGACCGCGCAATGAGCAGTTCTTC
CDR3 protein: CASSYSLGPRNEQFF

D gene: NA
clone size: NA
J gene: TRBJ1-2
V gene: TRBV6-1
CDR3 DNA: TGTGCCAGCAGTGAAGGGGAAGAACCTGTAGGCTATGGCTACACCTTC
CDR3 protein: CASSEGEEPVGYGYTF

D gene: TRBD1
clone size: NA
J gene: TRBJ1-5
V gene: TRBV6-8
CDR3 DNA: TGTGCCAGCAGCCCACAGGGGGGGGCGAGCAATCAGCCCCAGCATTTT
CDR3 protein: CASSPQGGASNQPQHF

D gene: TRBD1
clone size: large
J gene: TRBJ1-2
V gene: TRBV6-8
CDR3 DNA: TGTGCCAGCAGTTACACGACAGGGATGAGCTACACCTTC
CDR3 protein: CASSYTTGMSYTF

D gene: NA
clone size: NA
J gene: TRBJ1-5
V gene: TRBV19
CDR3 DNA: TGTGCCAGTAGTATCAGGGCGGGTCAGCCCCAGCATTTT
CDR3 protein: CASSIRAGQPQHF

D gene: TRBD2
clone size: few
J gene: TRBJ2-2
V gene: TRBV19
CDR3 DNA: TGTGCCAGTAGTTCACCGGGACTAGCGGGATCCGGGGAGCTGTTTTTT
CDR3 protein: CASSSPGLAGSGELFF

D gene: NA
clone size: large
J gene: TRBJ1-2
V gene: TRBV19
CDR3 DNA: TGTGCCAGTAGTATCGGAGGGGACTATGGCTACACCTTC
CDR3 protein: CASSIGGDYGYTF

D gene: NA
clone size: few
J gene: TRBJ1-1
V gene: TRBV21-1
CDR3 DNA: TGTGCCAGCTCACCGAGACAGGGACCGAACACTGAAGCTTTCTTT
CDR3 protein: CASSPRQGPNTEAFF

D gene: NA
clone size: few
J gene: TRBJ2-7
V gene: TRBV9
CDR3 DNA: TGTGCCAGCACCAAGTCGGACTCCTACGAGCAGTACTTC
CDR3 protein: CASTKSDSYEQYF

D gene: NA
clone size: large
J gene: TRBJ2-1
V gene: TRBV6-8
CDR3 DNA: TGTGCCAGCAGGGGGACGTGGGGAAAAAGGGCGCATGAGCAGTTCTTC
CDR3 protein: CASRGTWGKRAHEQFF

D gene: NA
clone size: medium-sized
J gene: TRBJ1-5
V gene: TRBV11-3
CDR3 DNA: TGTGCCAGCAGTTCCGCCTTAGAGGGGATCAATCAGCCCCAGCATTTT
CDR3 protein: CASSSALEGINQPQHF

D gene: NA
clone size: NA
J gene: TRBJ1-1
V gene: TRBV28
CDR3 DNA: TGTGCCAGCAGTTTTCTCGGCGGGACCCCATGGGGGACTGAAGCTTTCTTT
CDR3 protein: CASSFLGGTPWGTEAFF

D gene: NA
clone size: medium-sized
J gene: TRBJ1-2
V gene: TRBV6-8
CDR3 DNA: TGTGCCAGCAGTGGTAACAGCCATGGCTACACCTTC
CDR3 protein: CASSGNSHGYTF

D gene: NA
clone size: NA
J gene: TRBJ2-3
V gene: TRBV11-3
CDR3 DNA: TGTGCCAGCAGCTTACGAGGGAGATCGACAGATACGCAGTATTTT
CDR3 protein: CASSLRGRSTDTQYF

D gene: NA
clone size: medium-sized
J gene: TRBJ2-5
V gene: TRBV9
CDR3 DNA: TGTGCCAGCAGCGCTCAGGGGCGGGAGACCCAGTACTTC
CDR3 protein: CASSAQGRETQYF

D gene: TRBD2
clone size: few
J gene: TRBJ2-1
V gene: TRBV6-8
CDR3 DNA: TGTGCCATCAACGAAGGGACTAGCGGCCTATACAATGAGCAGTTCTTC
CDR3 protein: CAINEGTSGLYNEQFF

D gene: NA
clone size: few
J gene: TRBJ1-5
V gene: TRBV6-8
CDR3 DNA: TGTGCCAGCAGCGGGAGGTATCAGCCCCAGCATTTT
CDR3 protein: CASSGRYQPQHF

D gene: NA
clone size: few
J gene: TRBJ2-7
V gene: TRBV28
CDR3 DNA: TGTGCCAGCAGTTTAAGACAGGTCACCCCCCCGTACTTC
CDR3 protein: CASSLRQVTPPYF

D gene: NA
clone size: few
J gene: TRBJ1-1
V gene: TRBV28
CDR3 DNA: TGTGCCAGCACTGAGAGGCGGGGGATGAACACTGAAGCTTTCTTT
CDR3 protein: CASTERRGMNTEAFF

D gene: NA
clone size: large
J gene: TRBJ2-3
V gene: TRBV28
CDR3 DNA: TGTGCCAGCAGTTTACCCTTTGGAGCTAGCACAGATACGCAGTATTTT
CDR3 protein: CASSLPFGASTDTQYF

D gene: NA
clone size: NA
J gene: TRBJ2-2
V gene: TRBV10-3
CDR3 DNA: TGTGCCATCAGTGAGCTCCCCGGGAACACCGGGGAGCTGTTTTTT
CDR3 protein: CAISELPGNTGELFF

D gene: TRBD1
clone size: NA
J gene: TRBJ2-4
V gene: TRBV29-1
CDR3 DNA: TGCAGCGTTGTAGACAGGGAGTCCAAAAACATTCAGTACTTC
CDR3 protein: CSVVDRESKNIQYF

D gene: TRBD1
clone size: NA
J gene: TRBJ2-7
V gene: TRBV28
CDR3 DNA: TGTGCCAGCAGATCGACAGGGGGGACAAGGTACGAGCAGTACTTC
CDR3 protein: CASRSTGGTRYEQYF

D gene: NA
clone size: medium-sized
J gene: TRBJ2-1
V gene: TRBV11-3
CDR3 DNA: TGTGCCAGCAGCTTGGGGGCGGATAGCTCCTACAATGAGCAGTTCTTC
CDR3 protein: CASSLGADSSYNEQFF

D gene: TRBD2
clone size: medium-sized
J gene: TRBJ2-2
V gene: TRBV6-8
CDR3 DNA: TGTGCCAGCAGACGGACTAGCGGGACTAGAACCGGGGAGCTGTTTTTT
CDR3 protein: CASRRTSGTRTGELFF

D gene: TRBD2
clone size: few
J gene: TRBJ2-3
V gene: TRBV11-3
CDR3 DNA: TGTGCCAGCAGCTATAGCGGGAGGGCCGGCACAGATACGCAGTATTTT
CDR3 protein: CASSYSGRAGTDTQYF

D gene: NA
clone size: NA
J gene: TRBJ2-3
V gene: TRBV7-5
CDR3 DNA: TGTGCCAGCAGCCCTCGGACTAGCGGGAGTGATACGCAGTATTTT
CDR3 protein: CASSPRTSGSDTQYF

D gene: NA
clone size: many
J gene: TRBJ1-2
V gene: TRBV7-1
CDR3 DNA: TGTGCCAGCAGCCATTGGGTCAGGGGAGGCTATGGCTACACCTTC
CDR3 protein: CASSHWVRGGYGYTF

D gene: NA
clone size: NA
J gene: TRBJ2-3
V gene: TRBV18
CDR3 DNA: TGTGCCAGCTCACCACGTTACGGGATTGGAGATACGCAGTATTTT
CDR3 protein: CASSPRYGIGDTQYF

D gene: NA
clone size: NA
J gene: TRBJ1-3
V gene: TRBV19
CDR3 DNA: TGTGCCAGTAGTATGGGGGGCCGGACTCCCTCTGGAAACACCATATATTTT
CDR3 protein: CASSMGGRTPSGNTIYF

D gene: NA
clone size: large
J gene: TRBJ1-2
V gene: TRBV9
CDR3 DNA: TGTGCCAGCAGCCCATCCCGTGCGGGCGTGAACTATGGCTACACCTTC
CDR3 protein: CASSPSRAGVNYGYTF

D gene: NA
clone size: NA
J gene: TRBJ2-5
V gene: TRBV18
CDR3 DNA: TGTGCCAGCTCACCAGAAGGAACTAGGCAAGAGACCCAGTACTTC
CDR3 protein: CASSPEGTRQETQYF

D gene: TRBD1
clone size: few
J gene: TRBJ1-5
V gene: TRBV30
CDR3 DNA: TGTGCCTGGGGACAGGATAGCAATCAGCCCCAGCATTTT
CDR3 protein: CAWGQDSNQPQHF

D gene: NA
clone size: NA
J gene: TRBJ1-2
V gene: TRBV11-3
CDR3 DNA: TGTGCCAGCAGCTTGTCGGGGGTTATGAGCTATGGCTACACCTTC
CDR3 protein: CASSLSGVMSYGYTF

D gene: NA
clone size: few
J gene: TRBJ1-2
V gene: TRBV6-8
CDR3 DNA: TGTGCCAGCAGAGCCGTGGGGGGCGACTATGGCTACACCTTC
CDR3 protein: CASRAVGGDYGYTF

D gene: NA
clone size: large
J gene: TRBJ2-1
V gene: TRBV6-8
CDR3 DNA: TGTGCCAGCAGTTACCGTCCTCGGGGAAGCTCCTACAATGAGCAGTTCTTC
CDR3 protein: CASSYRPRGSSYNEQFF

D gene: TRBD2
clone size: NA
J gene: TRBJ2-1
V gene: TRBV11-3
CDR3 DNA: TGTGCCAGCAGCCATTCCGGGACTAGCGGGACTGAGTTCTTC
CDR3 protein: CASSHSGTSGTEFF

D gene: NA
clone size: NA
J gene: TRBJ2-3
V gene: TRBV11-3
CDR3 DNA: TGTGCCAGCAGCTTATTGGGGCGCACAGATACGCAGTATTTT
CDR3 protein: CASSLLGRTDTQYF

D gene: TRBD1
clone size: NA
J gene: TRBJ2-5
V gene: TRBV19
CDR3 DNA: TGTGCCAGTAGTCTCTTGGGGACAGGGCCGCGGGAGACCCAGTACTTC
CDR3 protein: CASSLLGTGPRETQYF